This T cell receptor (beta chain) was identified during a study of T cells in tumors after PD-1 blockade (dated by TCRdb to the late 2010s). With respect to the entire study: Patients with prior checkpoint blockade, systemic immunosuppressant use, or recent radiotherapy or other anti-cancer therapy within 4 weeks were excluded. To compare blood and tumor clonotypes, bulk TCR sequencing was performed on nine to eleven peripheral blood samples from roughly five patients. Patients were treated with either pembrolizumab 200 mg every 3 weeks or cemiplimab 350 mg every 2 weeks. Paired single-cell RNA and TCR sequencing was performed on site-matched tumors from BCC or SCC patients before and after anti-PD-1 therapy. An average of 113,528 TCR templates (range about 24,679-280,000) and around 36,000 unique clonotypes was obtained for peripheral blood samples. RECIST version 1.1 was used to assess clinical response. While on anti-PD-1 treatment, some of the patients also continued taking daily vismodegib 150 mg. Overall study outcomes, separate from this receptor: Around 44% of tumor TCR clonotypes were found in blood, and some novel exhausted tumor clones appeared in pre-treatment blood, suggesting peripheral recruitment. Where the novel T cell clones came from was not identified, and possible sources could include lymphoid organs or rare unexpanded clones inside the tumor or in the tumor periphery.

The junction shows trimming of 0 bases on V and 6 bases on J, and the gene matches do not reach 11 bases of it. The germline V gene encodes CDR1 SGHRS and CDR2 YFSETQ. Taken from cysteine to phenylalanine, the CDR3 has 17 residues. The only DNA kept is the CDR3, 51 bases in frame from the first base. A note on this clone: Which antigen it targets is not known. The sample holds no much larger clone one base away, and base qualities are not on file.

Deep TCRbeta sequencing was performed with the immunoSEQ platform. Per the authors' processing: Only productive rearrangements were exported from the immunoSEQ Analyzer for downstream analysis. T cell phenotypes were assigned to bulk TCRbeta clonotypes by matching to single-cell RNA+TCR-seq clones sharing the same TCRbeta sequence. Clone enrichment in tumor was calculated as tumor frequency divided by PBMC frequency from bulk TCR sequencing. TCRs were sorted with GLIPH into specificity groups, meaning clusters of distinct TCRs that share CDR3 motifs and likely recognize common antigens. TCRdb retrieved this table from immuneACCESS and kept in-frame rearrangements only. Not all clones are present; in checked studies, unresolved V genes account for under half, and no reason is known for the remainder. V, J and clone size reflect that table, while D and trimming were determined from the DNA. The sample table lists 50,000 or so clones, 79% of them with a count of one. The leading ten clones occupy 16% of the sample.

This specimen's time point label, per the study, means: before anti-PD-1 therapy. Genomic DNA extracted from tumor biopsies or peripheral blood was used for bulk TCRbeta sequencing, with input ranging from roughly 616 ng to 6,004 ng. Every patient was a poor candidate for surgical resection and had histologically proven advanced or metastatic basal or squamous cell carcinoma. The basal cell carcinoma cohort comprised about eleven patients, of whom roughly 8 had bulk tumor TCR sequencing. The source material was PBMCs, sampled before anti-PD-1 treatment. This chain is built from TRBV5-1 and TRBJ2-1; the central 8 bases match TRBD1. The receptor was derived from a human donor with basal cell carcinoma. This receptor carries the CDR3 CASSLGRQGSPFNEQFF. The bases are TGCGCCAGCAGCTTGGGGCGACAGGGGTCCCCGTTCAATGAGCAGTTCTTC.